This TCR beta chain emerged from a study of T cell changes during pregnancy in multiple sclerosis. Sequencing used immunoSEQ multiplex PCR; TCRdb keeps in-frame clones, though not all of them. The sample includes about 76,000 clones, about 93% of them seen just once. Only one count was recorded for this clone. The CDR3 sequence is 15 residues long. Germline lookup yields CDR1 KGHSH and CDR2 LQKENI. The V end lost 5 bases, the J end lost 6 bases, and 17 bases lay between the germline ends. The specimen comprised peripheral blood, sampled in the first trimester of pregnancy. The V call is TRBV18, the J call TRBJ2-1; maybe TRBD1 (7 bases). The clonotype comes from a female donor in good health, enrolled as a control in a pregnancy study. The CDR3 nucleotides are TGTGCCAGCTCATCCCAGGGGGGCGGTGGCAATGAGCAGTTCTTC. It codes for CASSSQGGGGNEQFF.